This entry concerns a single T cell receptor beta chain. Its recognized antigen is unknown. No qualities accompany the bases; no much larger clone lies one base away. The CDR3 sequence holds 14 residues, the cysteine and phenylalanine included. The read is trimmed to its CDR3 DNA, 42 bases read in frame from base 1. Sequences MNHNS (CDR1) and SASEGT (CDR2) are obtained from the germline V gene. Here V drops 7 bases and J drops 4 bases, and the junction holds 4 bases not matched to any gene. The cohort was made up of about 610 healthy bone marrow donors. Cohort members were all nominally healthy when sampled, although unrecorded immune exposures were likely present. The donor tested CMV seronegative and was one of the 352 seronegative cohort members. Each donor provided a peripheral blood sample, and peripheral blood mononuclear cells were used for TCR beta sequencing. The Qiagen DNeasy Blood Extraction Kit was used to extract genomic DNA from the blood cell samples.

Libraries came from the immunoSEQ multiplex PCR assay. For the multiplex PCR, a mixture combining 60 forward primers for TCR Vbeta segments and 13 reverse primers for TCR Jbeta segments was used. The CDR3 region of rearranged TCR beta genes was amplified from genomic DNA by a multiplex PCR assay. Amplified TCR beta libraries were sequenced as 87-base-pair reads on the Illumina HiSeq System. In the paper's pipeline: A later analysis tallied roughly 78 million unique TCR beta chains across the 550 to 850 repertoires, and approximately 12 million of those chains were shared by two or more donors. Raw reads were error-corrected and collapsed into unique sequences by a nearest-neighbor algorithm in which closely related sequences were merged to remove PCR and sequencing errors. Alignment of CDR3 sequences to IMGT reference sequences was used to assign V, D and J gene segments. For a sequence to be retained, a match of at least six nucleotides was required to both a V gene segment and a J gene segment. A rearrangement counted as productive if the CDR3 had no stop codons and remained in frame with V and J, and every other rearrangement counted as non-productive. Following IMGT convention, CDR3 was defined as the stretch from the second conserved V-encoded cysteine up to the conserved J-encoded phenylalanine. Sequences without an unambiguous match to a single V gene segment were excluded from the earlier analysis of several hundred of the donors. An earlier analysis of around 600 of the donors classified V segments as functional when productive rearrangements were above 56.7% and as segregating when the standard deviation between donors was above 5%. A statistical classification framework was developed to diagnose cytomegalovirus status using the catalog of TCR beta chain sequences. In a later analysis, V and J genes were assigned by comparing TCR nucleotide sequences against IMGT/GENE-DB human TR gene sequences. In a later analysis, CDR3 sequences and most-parsimonious VDJ recombination scenarios were assigned using the TCRdist pipeline. In a later analysis, every TCR beta chain was defined by the combination of its CDR3 amino acid sequence and its V-gene family, and reads without a unique V-gene family were dropped. To address suspected cross-contamination and a sequencing artifact, a later analysis removed roughly 640 highly shared, low-generation-probability nucleotide sequences. In a later analysis, a clonal expansion index for each public chain was calculated from normalized within-repertoire ranks of inferred template counts. Generation probabilities in a later analysis came from a VDJ recombination model fitted to out-of-frame rearrangements, and those results were checked against IGoR. In a later analysis, hypergeometric tests were used to score TCR-TCR, TCR-HLA and TCR-CMV co-occurrence, with a repertoire-size bias correction applied to TCR pairs. In a later analysis, false discovery rates were estimated by permuting HLA or CMV assignments 20 times. In a later analysis, co-occurring TCRs were grouped using DBSCAN, with TCRdist sequence similarity added in when clustering inside HLA-allele-positive subsets. Repertoires with fewer than 30,000 or more than 120,000 public chains, plus five repertoires with anomalous nucleotide sharing, were excluded from co-occurrence clustering. Here the immuneACCESS table is served through TCRdb, limited to in-frame sequences with V and J called. Missing clones are a known gap in these copies; in checked studies unresolved V genes cover under half, and the rest lacks a known reason. Clonal size and the V and J genes are those of that table, whereas D and trimming came from the DNA. The sample table records tens of thousands of clones; approximately 78% of these occur just once. Of the sample, roughly 3.4% falls within the top ten clones.

The sample originates from a study of cytomegalovirus exposure and HLA in healthy donors (dated by TCRdb to 2016 to 2017). Regarding the complete study: An earlier analysis of some 600 of the donors reported 276 Gb of sequence data and approximately 120 million unique TCR beta sequences obtained from some 200 million T cells. Typing coverage differed by locus: A, B, C, DRB1 and DQB1 were typed in roughly 629-630 donors, DQA1 in 522, DPA1 in nearly 610, and DPB1 in just under 480. Class I and class II HLA loci were covered by the typing at four-digit resolution. The T cell repertoires of several hundred subjects were profiled by immunosequencing and related to cytomegalovirus serostatus. On average, 235,054 unique TCR beta nucleotide sequences were sequenced per donor among about 400 genotyped donors of the cohort, with roughly 20% of those sequences being non-productive. A later genetic analysis took genome-wide SNP genotypes for about three fifths of the roughly 700 donors and used that subset as a discovery cohort. Every discovery cohort repertoire had been produced on one sequencing platform. In an earlier analysis of about 590 of the donors, high-throughput TCR beta sequencing was used to judge whether each TCR beta V gene segment behaved as functional or pseudogenic. About five DR-DQ haplotypes were treated as single units for association and clustering because of strong linkage in the cohort. The study combined high-throughput TCR immunosequencing, statistical association of individual TCRs with disease status, and machine learning to predict cytomegalovirus infection status. Besides the first cohort of around 700 subjects, a separate validation cohort made up of some 110 different subjects was used. Among the approximately 400 genotyped donors, approximately 82% belonged to the genetic ancestry cluster associated with self-reported Caucasian donors. The study aimed to test whether cataloging public T cell receptors could reveal signatures of past pathogen exposure. Roughly 300 gigabases of sequencing data and approximately 84 million unique TCR sequences were included in an early release covering several hundred HLA-typed donors. The later analysis used no new phenotypic data to find candidate immune exposures, relying instead on TCR beta sequences and their occurrence across donors. Donor age, sex, ethnicity and CMV serostatus were compiled alongside the repertoire data. A later analysis re-analyzed previously published TCR beta repertoires from 650 to 800 donors and added high-resolution HLA genotyping to study TCR occurrence patterns.

Study-level results and caveats: Because HLA typing was missing for some donors at each locus, association tests included only the typed subset. Because the 87-base-pair reads could not distinguish some IMGT-functional V segments, including TRBV6-2 and TRBV6-3, those segments were excluded. A cluster of highly shared sequence variants was judged likely to represent a technical artifact of the sequencing pipeline. Over 15 rarely observed V segments, including chromosome 9 orphons, were excluded from the earlier analysis of almost 600 of the donors because counts were too low. In a later analysis, TCR association rates were found to vary across HLA loci, with the most associated TCRs seen for DRB1 alleles and the fewest for HLA-C alleles. Most TCR sequences were seen in very few donors, while some public TCRs were found in many individuals. Sequencing depth was assumed to be roughly uniform across donors in the presence/absence analyses, though that assumption may not hold. In a later analysis, HLA-associated TCR beta chains showed more clonal expansion and lower generation probabilities than non-associated chains that were equally common. For the cohort, immune exposure information was limited to CMV serostatus. Compared with the roughly 720-donor mean, donors in an Asian-associated ancestry cluster had fewer N-insertions in productive TCRs, according to a later genetic analysis. At a false discovery rate of 0.05, a later analysis linked approximately 18,000 TCR beta sequences to specific HLA alleles. It was suggested by the authors that the approach could potentially be generalized to other disease states and immunological phenotypes. The cohort was sequenced for TCR beta chains only, and without alpha or paired-chain data the features that could be detected were limited. In a later analysis, several top co-occurrence clusters were reported to appear linked to parvovirus B19, influenza, CMV and Epstein-Barr virus. In both the original and validation cohorts, the classifier was reported to diagnose cytomegalovirus status with high specificity and sensitivity. An earlier analysis of around 500 of the donors showed that most TCR beta V segments appeared in productive rearrangements either about 87% or about 30% of the time, which broadly matched IMGT annotations. When HLA alleles, especially DR and DQ, strongly co-occurred, attributing TCR associations to individual alleles was difficult. An association between a missense DCLRE1C variant and V-gene and J-gene trimming of TCR beta chains was found in a later genetic analysis and replicated in an independent cohort. The study listed 150 to 200 TCR beta chains as associated with cytomegalovirus. Correlated functional status among segregating V segments might be attributable to linkage disequilibrium, but an unknown experimental factor could not be ruled out. In vitro tests confirmed that a few of the cytomegalovirus-associated TCR beta chains recognize cytomegalovirus antigens. A further reported finding was that TCR beta sequences accurately predicted the HLA-A and HLA-B alleles for most subjects in the first cohort. Most CMV-associated TCR beta chains appeared to be HLA-restricted in a later analysis, and the HLA associations seemed to be driven largely by CMV exposure.

Rearrangement joined TRBV6-1 to TRBJ2-1, with 10 bases aligning to TRBD2. This clonotype was sampled from a young woman in good health and CMV-seronegative. The sample consisted of PBMCs. The nucleotides read TGTGCCAGCACTATACTAGCGGGGTACAATGAGCAGTTCTTC. It translates to CASTILAGYNEQFF.